A selection of T cell receptor beta chains follows, all from one sample in a study of control samples from healthy donors and cancer patients. Assay used: immunoSEQ multiplex PCR; TCRdb lists only in-frame clones, some missing. The sample records 170,000 or so clones, around 90% being singletons. The sequenced material came from blood. Every receptor here comes from a woman aged 40 to 49 in good health. Each CDR3 is given with its conserved first and last residue. Fields, in order: clone size, D gene, J gene, V gene, CDR3 DNA, CDR3 protein. A D gene is named only where the DNA matches it firmly. Clone size, where shown, is once, few, many, or a class for clones that have expanded.

once | TRBD2 | TRBJ2-1 | TRBV12-3/TRBV12-4 | TGTGCCAGCAGGCGCGGGGGGACCGATGAGCAGTTCTTC | CASRRGGTDEQFF
NA | NA | TRBJ1-1 | TRBV6-6 | TGTGCCAGCAGTTACTACAGGGTTGAGTACACTGAAGCTTTCTTT | CASSYYRVEYTEAFF
once | NA | TRBJ1-3 | TRBV5-1 | TGCGCCAGCAGCCCCCCAACCAGCGAAGGAAACACCATATATTTT | CASSPPTSEGNTIYF
NA | TRBD1 | TRBJ1-2 | TRBV6-5 | TGTGCCAGCAGCCAGGGGGGGGGTACCACCTTC | CASSQGGGTTF
once | TRBD2 | TRBJ2-6 | TRBV11-2 | TGTGCCAGCAGCCCAGCGGGGGGCTTTTCCGGGGCCAACGTCCTGACTTTC | CASSPAGGFSGANVLTF
once | TRBD1 | TRBJ1-5 | TRBV19 | TGTGCCAGTAGCGGCAGGGGGCTTTGGCAGCCCCAGCATTTT | CASSGRGLWQPQHF
NA | TRBD1 | TRBJ2-3 | TRBV15 | TGTGCCACCAGAGAGGGACAGGGGGCGGGTACGCAGTATTTT | CATREGQGAGTQYF
NA | TRBD1 | TRBJ2-7 | TRBV6-5 | TGTGCCAGCAGCGCTACCGGGACAGTCTACGAGCAGTACTTC | CASSATGTVYEQYF
NA | NA | TRBJ1-1 | TRBV25-1 | TGTGCCAGCACCCCCGCGGATGAAGCTTTCTTT | CASTPADEAFF
NA | TRBD2 | TRBJ2-2 | TRBV3-1/TRBV3-2 | TGTGCCAGCAGCCAAGGGGGGGGAACCGGGGAGCTGTTTTTT | CASSQGGGTGELFF
NA | TRBD2 | TRBJ2-3 | TRBV28 | TGTGCCAGCAGTTCGCCGGCTAGCGGGGGGCCGACAGATACGCAGTATTTT | CASSSPASGGPTDTQYF
NA | NA | TRBJ1-1 | TRBV13 | TGTGCCAGCAGCCCGGAGCAGGGGAAATTTAGAGCTTTCTTT | CASSPEQGKFRAFF
once | TRBD1 | TRBJ1-2 | TRBV7-8 | TGTGCCAGCAGCCAAAACTCCGGACAGGGGATCTACACCTTC | CASSQNSGQGIYTF
NA | TRBD2 | TRBJ2-2 | TRBV6-5 | TGTGCCAGCAGTTACGGACGCCGGGGGGCCGGGGAGCTGTTTTTT | CASSYGRRGAGELFF
NA | NA | TRBJ2-7 | TRBV6-5 | TGTGCCAGCCAAAATAGGGGCGAGCAGTACTTC | CASQNRGEQYF
NA | NA | TRBJ2-6 | TRBV5-1 | TGCGCCAGCAGCCCGGCTCTAAACAGACTGGTCTCTGGGGCCAACGTCCTGACTTTC | CASSPALNRLVSGANVLTF
NA | TRBD2 | TRBJ2-4 | TRBV5-6 | TGTGCCAGCAGCTTGGGGCTAGCGGGGGCCAATCTAGCCAAAAACATTCAGTACTTC | CASSLGLAGANLAKNIQYF
NA | NA | TRBJ1-1 | TRBV2 | TGTGCCAGCAGTCCTCGGGCCCCAGGGGCAGGGACTGAAGCTTTCTTT | CASSPRAPGAGTEAFF
NA | NA | TRBJ2-1 | TRBV24-1 | TGTGCCACCCTTAATGAGCAGTTCTTC | CATLNEQFF
NA | TRBD1 | TRBJ2-2 | TRBV24-1 | TGTGCCACCAGTGACGGGACAGGGGGGCACACCGGGGAGCTGTTTTTT | CATSDGTGGHTGELFF
NA | NA | TRBJ1-2 | TRBV20-1 | TGCACCCCGCGCGTTGGCTACACCTTC | CTPRVGYTF
NA | TRBD1 | TRBJ1-2 | TRBV6-1 | TGTGCCAGCAGTGAAGGTGCAGGGGGCTATGGCTACACCTTC | CASSEGAGGYGYTF
NA | NA | TRBJ1-5 | TRBV27 | TGTGCCAGCAGAAGGGGGAATCAGCCCCAGCATTTT | CASRRGNQPQHF
NA | NA | TRBJ2-7 | TRBV5-6 | TGTGCCAGCAGCTTCGGGATCTCCTACGAGCAGTACTTC | CASSFGISYEQYF